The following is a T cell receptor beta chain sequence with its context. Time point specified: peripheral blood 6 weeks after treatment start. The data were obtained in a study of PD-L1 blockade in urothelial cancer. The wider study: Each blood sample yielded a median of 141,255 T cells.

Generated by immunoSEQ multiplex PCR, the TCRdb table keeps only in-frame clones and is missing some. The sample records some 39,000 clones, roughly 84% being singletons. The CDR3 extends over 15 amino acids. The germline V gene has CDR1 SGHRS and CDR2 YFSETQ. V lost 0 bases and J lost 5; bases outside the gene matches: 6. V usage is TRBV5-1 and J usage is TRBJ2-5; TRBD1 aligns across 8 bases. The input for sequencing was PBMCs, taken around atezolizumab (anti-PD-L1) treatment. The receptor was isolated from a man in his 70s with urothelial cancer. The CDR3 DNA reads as TGCGCCAGCAGCTTGGATGGGACAGGCCTGGAGACCCAGTACTTC. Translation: CASSLDGTGLETQYF.